Following are 16 T cell receptor beta chains from one sample sequenced in a study of OX40 agonist ivuxolimab in advanced cancers. Method: immunoSEQ multiplex PCR; TCRdb's copy keeps in-frame clones and lacks some. The sample carries 40,000 to 60,000 clones, 65% to 90% recorded once. Sequencing was performed on CD4+ or CD8+ T cells sorted from blood, taken in a trial of the OX40 agonist ivuxolimab. The receptors stem from an adult with an advanced solid tumor such as melanoma, head and neck, liver or kidney cancer.

The rearrangement uses TRBV10-3 and TRBJ2-5, with 8 bases that match TRBD1. V gave up 2 bases and J gave up 3 bases; unmatched junction bases: 8. The germline gives CDR1 ENHRY, CDR2 SYGVKD. The CDR3 covers 16 residues. This CDR3 reads CAISEPDRATEETQYF. The CDR3 bases are TGTGCCATCAGTGAGCCGGACAGGGCGACGGAAGAGACCCAGTACTTC.

This clone was recorded a few times. V and J are TRBV4-2 and TRBJ2-7; 7 nucleotides agree with TRBD2. The CDR3 extends over 14 amino acids. Trimming cost V 2 bases and J 4 bases; bases outside gene matches: 5. Germline V lookup: CDR1 LGHNA, CDR2 YNFKEQ. The CDR3 coding sequence is TGTGCCAGCAGCCAACAGGGAGGGGATTACGAGCAGTACTTC. It translates to CASSQQGGDYEQYF.

A note on this clone: The sample carries other DNA sequences with the same CDR3. The chain combines TRBV7-9 with TRBJ2-1; no definite D call. Trimming stripped 0 bases from V and 9 bases from J, with 9 bases between. The CDR3 covers 13 residues. Germline CDR1 reads SEHNR; CDR2 reads FQNEAQ (reference sequence). CDR3 sequence (DNA): TGTGCCAGCAGCTTAGCAGTAGAGAGTGAGCAGTTCTTC. As protein: CASSLAVESEQFF.

Worth noting for this clone: It is likely a read error: a sequence one base away is far more abundant. The CDR3 is CASSSLSRALRDQPQHF. The CDR3 region has the DNA TGCGCCAGCAGCTCTCTGTCGAGGGCCCTTAGGGATCAGCCCCAGCATTTT. The J gene is TRBJ1-5, the V gene TRBV5-1; D uncertain. V was pared by 3 bases and J by 5 bases, with 21 bases between. Germline V gene data show CDR1 as SGHRS and CDR2 as YFSETQ. This CDR3 contains 17 residues.

V and J are TRBV6-1 and TRBJ2-3; D is unclear. This CDR3 has 12 residues. Between the trimmed V and J ends, which lost 6 bases and 0 bases, there was a span of 4 bases. Germline values: CDR1 MNHNS, CDR2 SASEGT. CDR3 DNA: TGTGCCAGCAGGCAGAGCACAGATACGCAGTATTTT. Translation: CASRQSTDTQYF.

This clone was counted once. The rearrangement joins TRBV5-4 to TRBJ2-2; 14 bases are a match to TRBD2. The V and J ends lost 4 bases and 7 bases, in that order; junction bases with no gene match: 6. The germline CDR1 and CDR2 sequences are SGHNT and YYREEE (reference sequence). This CDR3 comprises 16 residues. The CDR3 DNA is TGTGCCAGCAGCACGGGACTAGCGGGAGTTGACGGGGAGCTGTTTTTT. Amino acid sequence: CASSTGLAGVDGELFF.

The gene calls are TRBV27 and TRBJ2-7; D call uncertain. Germline CDR1 is MNHEY and CDR2 is SMNVEV (reference sequence). Trimming stripped 5 bases from V and 0 bases from J, with 17 bases between. The CDR3 covers 16 residues. The CDR3 sequence: CASSITLGESSYEQYF. The DNA of the CDR3 is TGTGCCAGCAGTATCACTCTTGGCGAGAGCTCCTACGAGCAGTACTTC.

The rearrangement uses TRBV15 and TRBJ1-1; a possible D gene is TRBD1 (6 bases). The V and J ends lost 7 bases and 4 bases respectively, with 19 bases between them. Germline values: CDR1 LNHNV, CDR2 YYDKDF (reference sequence). CDR3 length: 15 residues. In DNA form, the CDR3 reads TGTGCCACCACCCAAAGGGGGGGTTTGGGCACTGAAGCTTTCTTT. Its translation: CATTQRGGLGTEAFF.

The chain uses TRBV29-1 and TRBJ2-1; the D is unclear. V lost 4 bases, J lost 9 bases, and 4 bases lay in between. This CDR3 is built from 9 residues. From germline, CDR1 is SQVTM and CDR2 ANQGSEA. In nucleotides, the CDR3 is TGCAGCGTTGGCGGTGAGCAGTTCTTC. Translated, it gives CSVGGEQFF.

The chain is built from TRBV29-1 and TRBJ2-7; D possibly matches TRBD1 or TRBD2 (7 bases each). This CDR3 contains 13 residues. Germline CDR1 and CDR2: SQVTM and ANQGSEA. V was trimmed by 5 bases and J by 1 base, leaving 12 bases between them. As DNA, the CDR3 is TGCAGCGTTCAGGGGGGGGAATCCTACGAGCAGTACTTC. Its protein product is CSVQGGESYEQYF.

V is TRBV4-3 and J is TRBJ2-5; 13 nucleotides match TRBD2. V shed 6 bases, J shed 4 bases, and the junction held 5 bases outside the gene matches. Germline-derived CDR1 and CDR2 are LGHNA and YSLEER. The CDR3 spans 15 residues. CDR3 coding DNA: TGCGCCAGCAGTACCGGGACTAGCGGGATAGAGACCCAGTACTTC. This codes for CASSTGTSGIETQYF.

The chain recombines TRBV6-5 with TRBJ2-3, with TRBD2 as a possible D gene (5 bases). This CDR3 comprises 15 residues. V was trimmed by 6 bases and J by 1 base, leaving 14 bases between them. The germline gives CDR1 MNHEY, CDR2 SVGAGI. The CDR3 nucleotides read TGTGCCAGCAGGCAAGCGGTAACGGGCACAGATACGCAGTATTTT. Protein product: CASRQAVTGTDTQYF.

The CDR3 region is CASSFGQETQYF. The CDR3, as DNA: TGTGCCAGCAGTTTCGGACAAGAGACCCAGTACTTC. The genes are TRBV6-5 and TRBJ2-5; D call uncertain. The CDR3 length is 12 residues. V shed 4 bases and J shed 2 bases, with 5 bases lying between them. Germline V gene lookup returns CDR1 MNHEY and CDR2 SVGAGI.

The J gene is TRBJ2-7, the V gene TRBV18; 9 bases line up with TRBD1. V lost 3 bases and J lost 6; bases outside the gene matches: 9. The CDR3 covers 15 residues. Germline loops: CDR1 KGHSH, CDR2 LQKENI. Here the CDR3 DNA reads TGTGCCAGCTCACCGGCGGACAGGGGTCAAGTCGAGCAGTACTTC. The encoded protein is CASSPADRGQVEQYF.

CDR3 protein: CASSPSGRGSYNEQFF. CDR3 DNA sequence: TGTGCCAGCAGCCCCTCAGGGCGGGGCTCCTACAATGAGCAGTTCTTC. The rearrangement joins TRBV9 to TRBJ2-1; TRBD2 might be the D (6 bases). This CDR3 contains 16 residues. The V gene lost 4 bases and the J gene lost 0 bases, with 14 bases spanning the gap. Looked up from germline, CDR1 is SGDLS and CDR2 is YYNGEE.

This clone was observed a single time. The chain has TRBV28 and TRBJ2-5, with 9 bases aligning to TRBD1. Germline-derived CDR1 and CDR2 are MDHEN and SYDVKM. This CDR3 contains 15 residues. V gave up 1 base and J gave up 6 bases; unmatched junction bases: 6. CDR3 loop: CASSLLQGAGQTQYF. The CDR3 DNA follows: TGTGCCAGCAGTTTATTACAGGGGGCCGGTCAGACCCAGTACTTC.